One sample yielded the 10 T cell receptor beta chains listed below, sequenced in a study of T cells in Graves' hyperthyroidism and ophthalmopathy. Amplification of TCR beta CDR3 regions used RNA as the template. The TCR CDR3 first-round RT-PCR relied on the HTBI primer set. TCRdb reanalysed the multiplex PCR reads using MiXCR and keeps one entry per CDR3 protein. The table includes roughly 740,000 distinct CDR3 sequences, roughly 15% detected once. Sequencing was done on a sample of blood. The source of these receptors is a man in his late teens or twenties with Graves' hyperthyroidism.

The sample holds a few counts of this clonotype. The chain has TRBV24-1 and TRBJ2-6, with no clear D. The germline V gene has CDR1 KGHDR and CDR2 SFDVKD. CDR3 length equals 16 residues. V was clipped by 4 bases and J by 0 bases, with 9 bases between them. The CDR3 coding sequence is TGTGCCACCAGTGACCCCGCGAGCTCTGGGGCCAACGTCCTGACTTTC. Amino acids: CATSDPASSGANVLTF.

V and J are TRBV7-2 and TRBJ2-7; 8 nucleotides line up with TRBD1. J lost 7 bases, V lost 5 bases, and 19 bases had no gene match. Germline V lookup: CDR1 SGHTA, CDR2 FQGNSA. This CDR3 spans 17 amino acids. CDR3 sequence (DNA): TGTGCCAGCAGCGTAGGGGGGCCTTGGACAGGGTTTGGGGAGCAGTACTTC. Translating it yields CASSVGGPWTGFGEQYF.

This clonotype has ten or more counts. The chain carries TRBV28 and TRBJ2-1; 14 bases line up with TRBD2. Germline V gene sequence: CDR1 MDHEN, CDR2 SYDVKM. V shed 7 bases and J 7 bases; nucleotides not matched to a gene: 6. This CDR3 spans 15 amino acids. CDR3 coding DNA: TGTGCCAGCAAGGGACTAGCGGGAGAGTGGAATGAGCAGTTCTTC. It yields the protein CASKGLAGEWNEQFF.

This chain joins TRBV25-1 and TRBJ2-5, with TRBD2 matching 11 bases. V trimming: 4 bases; J trimming: 3 bases; junction bases outside the gene matches: 10. Germline V gives CDR1 MGHDK, CDR2 SYGVNS. The CDR3 is made up of 17 amino acids. The DNA of the CDR3 is TGTGCCAGCAGTGCACAAGCAGGGACTAGCGGAAAAGAGACCCAGTACTTC. Its translation is CASSAQAGTSGKETQYF. Based on the CDR3 plus reference TRBV25-1 and TRBJ2-5, the full variable domain is EADIYQTPRYLVIGTGKKITLECSQTMGHDKMYWYQQDPGMELHLIHYSYGVNSTEKGDLSSESTVSRIRTEHFPLTLESARPSHTSQYLCASSAQAGTSGKETQYFGPGTRLLVL.

This clonotype was seen repeatedly, ten times or more. The chain uses TRBV24-1 and TRBJ2-1; D assignment may be TRBD1 or TRBD2 (5 bases each). Trimming removed 4 bases at V and 6 bases at J, with 18 bases between. Germline assignment: CDR1 KGHDR and CDR2 SFDVKD. The CDR3 spans 16 residues. The CDR3 reads CATSDPGLLDGNEQFF. The CDR3 DNA reads as TGTGCCACCAGTGACCCAGGGTTACTAGATGGCAATGAGCAGTTCTTC.

Many counts were recorded for this clonotype. J is TRBJ1-2 and V is TRBV27; D unclear. Trimming cost V 4 bases and J 8 bases, with 23 bases left between them. Germline V lookup: CDR1 MNHEY, CDR2 SMNVEV (reference sequence). The CDR3 is made up of 16 amino acids. The DNA for the CDR3 is TGTGCCAGCAGTTCGTTGCCCGCAGACTCAAAAGAGGGCTACACCTTC. Encoded protein: CASSSLPADSKEGYTF.

This clonotype has a handful of counts. The chain has TRBV7-9 and TRBJ2-7, with TRBD1 matching 7 bases. This CDR3 spans 14 amino acids. Germline assignment: CDR1 SEHNR and CDR2 FQNEAQ (reference sequence). The V and J ends lost 4 bases and 4 bases, in that order; junction bases with no gene match: 7. CDR3 DNA: TGTGCCAGCAGCTCAGAGGCAGGGGGTTACGAGCAGTACTTC. Residues: CASSSEAGGYEQYF.

The chain has TRBV28 and TRBJ1-2; 7 bases are shared with TRBD1. The CDR3 is made up of 16 amino acids. Germline CDR1 and CDR2: MDHEN and SYDVKM. V lost 5 bases, J lost 4 bases, and 13 bases stayed unmatched. The CDR3 spells CASSTYRGRLVYGYTF. In nucleotides, the CDR3 is TGTGCCAGCAGTACCTACAGGGGTCGCTTAGTCTATGGCTACACCTTC.

The J gene is TRBJ1-1, the V gene TRBV15; 7 bases match TRBD1. Per germline, CDR1 LNHNV and CDR2 YYDKDF (reference sequence). The length of the CDR3 is 16 residues. The junction had 5 bases not matched to a gene; V was cut back by 0 bases and J by 1 base. DNA of the CDR3: TGTGCCACCAGCAGAGATTTAGGGGGCGGGAACACTGAAGCTTTCTTT. Its protein is CATSRDLGGGNTEAFF.

This clonotype was detected many times. The chain couples TRBV28 to TRBJ1-1; no reliable D call. Trimming removed 3 bases at V and 4 bases at J, with 15 bases between. The V gene's germline CDR1 is MDHEN and CDR2 SYDVKM. This CDR3 spans 15 amino acids. CDR3 loop: CASSLRVPGGTEAFF. CDR3 coding DNA: TGTGCCAGCAGTTTGAGGGTGCCTGGAGGCACTGAAGCTTTCTTT.